This record concerns one T cell receptor (beta chain) sequence. No cognate antigen has been identified for it. One base away there is no much larger clone; base qualities are not given. Donors formed part of the validation cohort, which comprised about 130 subjects and was distinct from the first cohort of fewer than 750 subjects. The entry originates in a study of cytomegalovirus exposure and HLA in healthy donors listed by TCRdb under 2017. At the level of the whole study: According to a later analysis, one platform produced both the approximately 110 validation repertoires and the roughly 650 repertoires of the first cohort. The aim of the study was to test whether cataloging public T cell receptors could identify signatures of past pathogen exposure. A separate validation cohort of more than 100 different subjects was used in addition to the approximately 610-subject first cohort. High-throughput TCR immunosequencing, statistical association of individual TCRs with disease status, and machine learning were combined to predict cytomegalovirus infection status. On the study overall, not on this receptor specifically: The authors suggested that the approach could potentially be generalized to other disease states and immunological phenotypes. Most TCR sequences were seen in very few donors, while some public TCRs were found in many individuals. Three of the identified cytomegalovirus-associated TCR beta chains were confirmed in vitro to be specific for cytomegalovirus antigens. In the study, 164 TCR beta chains were listed as associated with cytomegalovirus. The classifier was reported to diagnose cytomegalovirus status with high specificity and sensitivity in both the original cohort and the validation cohort. The validation cohort had no HLA typing available for a later analysis, so co-occurrence within that cohort was assessed over all 130 or so repertoires. In a later analysis, TCRs clustered in the first cohort were found to also tend to co-occur in the 130 or so validation repertoires, with approximately 95% of cluster scores above 0.

Trimming costs V 2 bases and J 3 bases, and their ends lie 6 bases apart. The CDR3 covers 12 residues, taking in both the cysteine and the phenylalanine. Only the CDR3 portion is preserved as DNA: 36 bases, with reading frame beginning at the first base. Via the germline V gene (reference sequence), CDR1 is GTSNPN and CDR2 SVGIG. Library preparation employed the immunoSEQ multiplex PCR assay. In the original analysis: To diagnose cytomegalovirus status from the catalog of TCR beta chain sequences, a statistical classification framework was built. The immuneACCESS repertoire file appears here via TCRdb, limited to in-frame rearrangements. These files lack a portion of the clones; in checked studies, under half of the deficit traces to unresolved V genes, and the cause of the others is not known. V and J calls and clone size come straight from that table; D and trimming were deduced from the DNA. Within this sample are approximately 65,000 clones, with 94% of them counted one time only. Under 1.3% of the sample rests with the top ten.

The sequencing sample was made of PBMCs. The rearrangement joined TRBV30 to TRBJ2-3, with the D gene too uncertain to name. The TCR comes from a woman under 30 in good health and CMV-seronegative. DNA sequence: TGTGCCTGGAGTCCAACTACAGATACGCAGTATTTT. This codes for CAWSPTTDTQYF.